This entry lists 2 T cell receptor beta chains sequenced from one sample in a study of blood T cells in healthy people across ages. Combining a sample-barcoded 5' primer with a J-beta primer mix, a second PCR ran for roughly 7 to 11 cycles. TCRdb re-called the 5' RACE reads through MiXCR, storing one row per CDR3 protein. The sample consists of around 750,000 distinct CDR3 sequences, about 53% of them appearing once. The source material was blood. The receptors come from a man aged 80 or over in good health.

This chain links TRBV5-1 with TRBJ2-3; 8 bases match TRBD2. This CDR3 contains 16 residues. Germline CDR1 reads SGHRS; CDR2 reads YFSETQ. V gave up 1 base and J gave up 3 bases; unmatched junction bases: 7. The CDR3 DNA reads TGCGCCAGCAGCTTGTGGGCGGGAGGAGGAACAGATACGCAGTATTTT. It encodes CASSLWAGGGTDTQYF. Supplemented by reference TRBV5-1 and TRBJ2-3, the full variable domain reads KAGVTQTPRYLIKTRGQQVTLSCSPISGHRSVSWYQQTPGQGLQFLFEYFSETQRNKGNFPGRFSGRQFSNSRSEMNVSTLELGDSALYLCASSLWAGGGTDTQYFGPGTRLTVL.

CDR3 residues: CASTPGRTARSTQYF. CDR3 DNA: TGTGCCAGCACCCCAGGGAGGACGGCGCGATCCACCCAGTACTTC. The V gene is TRBV28, the J gene TRBJ2-5; a possible D gene is TRBD2 (6 bases). Germline V gene data show CDR1 as MDHEN and CDR2 as SYDVKM. The CDR3 has 15 residues. Trimming cost V 7 bases and J 8 bases, with 23 bases left between them.